A single sample gave rise to the 22 T cell receptor beta chains below, sequenced in a study of cytomegalovirus exposure and HLA in healthy donors. Primers included in the PCR were 60 Vbeta and 13 Jbeta primers. Measured with immunoSEQ multiplex PCR; TCRdb has only the in-frame clones, and not every one. Of around 160,000 clones in the sample, more than 65% are singletons; the top ten hold 4% to 5%. Source material: PBMCs. Source of these receptors: a man in his late teens or twenties in good health and CMV-seropositive.

This clone was seen a handful of times. The chain joins TRBV15 to TRBJ1-5; D is perhaps TRBD1 (6 bases). Germline values: CDR1 LNHNV, CDR2 YYDKDF (reference sequence). The length of the CDR3 is 15 residues. V lost 0 bases and J lost 4, with 10 bases in between. The CDR3 here is CATSRDPGANQPQHF. The CDR3 DNA follows: TGTGCCACCAGCAGAGACCCAGGGGCAAATCAGCCCCAGCATTTT.

CDR3 DNA: TGTGCCAGCAGCACTAGACAGGGGGCGACGAACACTGAAGCTTTCTTT. The encoded protein is CASSTRQGATNTEAFF. The V and J genes are TRBV5-4 and TRBJ1-1; 10 nucleotides align to TRBD1. This CDR3 contains 16 residues. Germline CDR1 reads SGHNT; CDR2 reads YYREEE (reference sequence). After removal of 4 bases from V and 1 base from J, the junction contained 7 bases not matched to a gene.

The chain recombines TRBV5-1 with TRBJ2-3; TRBD1 might be the D (6 bases). V lost 7 bases and J lost 2, with 17 bases in between. The length of the CDR3 is 15 residues. CDR1 SGHRS and CDR2 YFSETQ come from the germline V gene. CDR3 region: CASRQGHRDTDTQYF. CDR3 DNA: TGCGCCAGCCGCCAGGGACACCGCGACACAGATACGCAGTATTTT.

This chain connects TRBV2 to TRBJ1-1, with TRBD1 matching 7 bases. CDR3 size: 16 residues. V lost 1 base, J lost 5 bases, and 10 bases stayed unmatched. Per germline, CDR1 SNHLY and CDR2 FYNNEI. The CDR3 DNA reads as TGTGCCAGCAGTGAAGGCGAGGGGGCAGGGGGAACTGAAGCTTTCTTT. This translates into CASSEGEGAGGTEAFF.

This chain joins TRBV29-1 and TRBJ2-1; 9 bases are shared with TRBD2. CDR1 and CDR2 from the germline V gene are SQVTM and ANQGSEA. Trimming cost V 5 bases and J 6 bases; bases outside gene matches: 8. The CDR3 length is 14 residues. The chain's CDR3 is CSVIWASGANEQFF. DNA of the CDR3: TGCAGCGTTATTTGGGCTAGCGGGGCCAATGAGCAGTTCTTC.

DNA of the CDR3: TGTGCCAGCAGCCCCGACAGGAACTACGAGCAGTACGTC. Translated, it gives CASSPDRNYEQYV. The J gene is TRBJ2-7, the V gene TRBV28; the D gene is possibly TRBD1 (6 bases). Germline-derived CDR1 and CDR2 are MDHEN and SYDVKM. V dropped 6 bases and J dropped 3 bases, with 12 bases sitting between them. This CDR3 is 13 amino acids long.

The rearrangement joins TRBV6-1 to TRBJ1-4, with 7 positions matching TRBD1. V lost 7 bases to trimming and J lost 5 bases; unmatched junction nucleotides: 4. The CDR3 covers 13 residues. From germline, CDR1 is MNHNS and CDR2 SASEGT. The CDR3 loop is CASTDRVNEKLFF. Written as DNA, the CDR3 is TGTGCCAGCACCGACAGGGTGAATGAAAAACTGTTTTTT.

This clone was counted between two and nine times. This chain uses TRBV5-1 with TRBJ2-2; weak D call: TRBD2 (5 bases). The germline CDR1 and CDR2 sequences are SGHRS and YFSETQ. CDR3 length: 16 residues. V was pared by 0 bases and J by 1 base, with 10 bases between. CDR3 nucleotides: TGCGCCAGCAGCTTGGGAGGGAAGAAGAACACCGGGGAGCTGTTTTTT. Translated: CASSLGGKKNTGELFF. The full variable domain, completed using reference TRBV5-1 and TRBJ2-2, is KAGVTQTPRYLIKTRGQQVTLSCSPISGHRSVSWYQQTPGQGLQFLFEYFSETQRNKGNFPGRFSGRQFSNSRSEMNVSTLELGDSALYLCASSLGGKKNTGELFFGEGSRLTVL.

The CDR3 loop is CASGGVSTDTQYF. The CDR3 nucleotides read TGTGCCAGCGGGGGGGTTAGCACAGATACGCAGTATTTT. The gene calls are TRBV11-3 and TRBJ2-3; 7 bases agree with TRBD2. The germline gives CDR1 SGHNT, CDR2 YENEEA. The V gene end was trimmed by 8 bases and the J gene end by 0 bases; junction bases not matched to a gene: 2. The CDR3 is 13 residues long.

J is TRBJ1-5 and V is TRBV7-2; D is uncertain. CDR3 length: 14 residues. The germline V gene encodes CDR1 SGHTA and CDR2 FQGNSA. V lost 2 bases, J lost 7 bases, and 12 bases lay in between. DNA for the CDR3: TGTGCCAGCAGCTTACGGGTGGGCGGGCAGCCCCAGCATTTT. Its protein product is CASSLRVGGQPQHF.

The CDR3 here is CASSIALDYGYTF. The DNA of the CDR3 is TGTGCCAGTAGTATCGCATTAGACTATGGCTACACCTTC. The J gene is TRBJ1-2, the V gene TRBV19; D is unresolved. V shed 3 bases and J shed 3 bases, with 8 bases lying between them. Germline CDR1 and CDR2: LNHDA and SQIVND (reference sequence). The CDR3 spans 13 residues.

The sample holds a few counts of this clone. The chain has TRBV28 and TRBJ2-1; possibly TRBD2 for D (5 bases). The germline V and J ends were trimmed by 4 bases and 4 bases, with 8 bases remaining between them. The length of the CDR3 is 13 residues. Germline loops: CDR1 MDHEN, CDR2 SYDVKM. The CDR3 nucleotides are TGTGCCAGCAGTTCTCGGGGATACAATGAGCAGTTCTTC. It is translated as CASSSRGYNEQFF. The entire variable domain, with the rest obtained from reference TRBV28 and TRBJ2-1, is as follows: DVKVTQSSRYLVKRTGEKVFLECVQDMDHENMFWYRQDPGLGLRLIYFSYDVKMKEKGDIPEGYSVSREKKERFSLILESASTNQTSMYLCASSSRGYNEQFFGPGTRLTVL.

This chain uses TRBV5-1 with TRBJ2-3; the D is unclear. Trimming took off 5 bases at V and 4 bases at J, with 20 bases between the two ends. In germline, CDR1 is SGHRS, CDR2 YFSETQ. The length of the CDR3 is 16 residues. The CDR3 loop is CASRPGGILVADTQYF. CDR3 in DNA: TGCGCCAGCAGGCCTGGCGGCATTCTAGTGGCAGATACGCAGTATTTT.

This chain joins TRBV6-1 and TRBJ1-4; 12 nucleotides match TRBD1. The germline V gene has CDR1 MNHNS and CDR2 SASEGT. The CDR3 contains 16 residues. The V segment lost 3 bases and the J segment 6 bases; nucleotides outside the gene matches: 5. CDR3 coding DNA: TGTGCCAGCAGTGACGGGGACAGGGGGCCGTATGAAAAACTGTTTTTT. Translated, it gives CASSDGDRGPYEKLFF.

This rearrangement joins TRBV7-9 to TRBJ2-7; D possibly corresponds to TRBD2 (6 bases). The CDR3 runs to 14 residues. Germline CDR1 reads SEHNR; CDR2 reads FQNEAQ (reference sequence). Trimming pared 4 bases from V and 2 bases from J, leaving 12 bases between. The CDR3 protein is CASSSSEGTYEQYV. The CDR3 DNA sequence: TGTGCCAGCAGCTCCTCGGAGGGCACCTACGAGCAGTACGTC.

The chain links TRBV5-1 to TRBJ1-1; D gene ambiguous. The CDR3 runs to 15 residues. The germline CDR1 and CDR2 sequences are SGHRS and YFSETQ. V dropped 4 bases and J dropped 0 bases, with 13 bases sitting between them. The chain's CDR3 is CASSLGSTMNTEAFF. Here the CDR3 DNA reads TGCGCCAGCAGCCTCGGGAGCACCATGAACACTGAAGCTTTCTTT.

The V call is TRBV6-6, the J call TRBJ2-5, with 7 bases that match TRBD2. The CDR3 has 14 residues. The V gene's germline CDR1 is MNHNY and CDR2 SVGAGI (reference sequence). The V and J ends lost 11 bases and 5 bases, in that order; junction bases with no gene match: 14. CDR3 amino acids: CAVAEGRAAETQYF. The DNA of the CDR3 is TGTGCCGTTGCAGAGGGGAGGGCCGCGGAGACCCAGTACTTC.

This rearrangement joins TRBV27 to TRBJ1-1; TRBD1 agrees at 8 bases. Germline V gene sequence: CDR1 MNHEY, CDR2 SMNVEV (reference sequence). The V segment lost 5 bases and the J segment 0 bases; nucleotides outside the gene matches: 8. The CDR3 has 16 amino acids. The CDR3 reads CASSQTWTGMNTEAFF. The CDR3, as DNA: TGTGCCAGCAGTCAAACCTGGACAGGGATGAACACTGAAGCTTTCTTT.

This clone was detected only a few times. This sequence joins TRBV2 and TRBJ1-1, with 9 bases that match TRBD1. Germline-derived CDR1 and CDR2 are SNHLY and FYNNEI. The ends lost 8 bases at V and 5 bases at J; junction bases unmatched: 6. This CDR3 has 13 residues. In DNA, the CDR3 is TGTGCCAGCGGTTACAGGGGGCTAACTGAAGCTTTCTTT. This codes for CASGYRGLTEAFF.

This chain joins TRBV6-5 and TRBJ1-6; D perhaps matches TRBD1 (6 bases). CDR3 size: 14 residues. V lost 8 bases and J 8 bases, leaving 16 bases between the germline ends. Germline V CDR1 and CDR2: MNHEY, SVGAGI. CDR3 in DNA: TGTGCCAGCTTGCCGGGGGGCACCCATTCACCCCTCCACTTT. Translating gives CASLPGGTHSPLHF.

The chain combines TRBV9 with TRBJ2-2, with 9 bases fitting TRBD2. CDR1 and CDR2 from the germline V gene are SGDLS and YYNGEE. Trimming cost V 2 bases and J 1 base; bases outside gene matches: 0. The CDR3 is made up of 15 amino acids. The CDR3 nucleotides are TGTGCCAGCAGCGTTAGCGGGAGGAACACCGGGGAGCTGTTTTTT. Encoded protein: CASSVSGRNTGELFF.

The rearrangement uses TRBV4-2 and TRBJ2-3; TRBD2 matches at 8 bases. Germline V gene sequence: CDR1 LGHNA, CDR2 YNFKEQ. CDR3 size: 18 residues. J lost 5 bases, V lost 2 bases, and 15 bases had no gene match. The CDR3 protein is CASSQLWLAGTSIDTQYF. The DNA of the CDR3 is TGTGCCAGCAGCCAATTGTGGCTAGCGGGCACATCCATAGATACGCAGTATTTT.